The rows below give T cell receptor beta chains drawn from one sample of a study of early stage breast cancer tumors. Sequencing was performed with immunoSEQ multiplex PCR; in TCRdb, only in-frame clones are kept and a portion is missing. The table lists about 50,000 clones, roughly 78% of them singletons. What was sequenced was blood. The receptors were sampled from a person aged 40-50 years with breast cancer. Both conserved end residues are part of each CDR3. Each record gives: clone size, D gene, J gene, V gene, CDR3 DNA, CDR3 protein. D genes are given only for firm matches. A clone size is listed for some rows: how often the clone was seen (once, few, many), or a class if it is expanded.

few TRBD2 TRBJ2-1 TRBV4-1 TGCGCCAGCAGCCAAGGATTGCTGGGACTAGCGGGAGTCAATGAGCAGTTCTTC CASSQGLLGLAGVNEQFF
- TRBD2 TRBJ2-2 TRBV7-2 TGTGCCAGCAGCCGTGGTTCTAGCGGGTCCGTTACCGGGGAGCTGTTTTTT CASSRGSSGSVTGELFF
- TRBD1 TRBJ1-2 TRBV2 TGTGCCAGCAGTGAAGGGACAGGGTTTGGCTACACCTTC CASSEGTGFGYTF
- - TRBJ2-7 TRBV30 TGTGCCTGGAGTGTAGGGTACTACGAGCAGTACTTC CAWSVGYYEQYF
- TRBD1 TRBJ2-3 TRBV19 TGTGCCAGTAGTCCAACCGGGACAGGGCCGACAGATACGCAGTATTTT CASSPTGTGPTDTQYF
- - TRBJ1-5 TRBV10-2 TGCGCCAGCAGTGGTCGCCAGGGCGATATTAGCAATCAGCCCCAGCATTTT CASSGRQGDISNQPQHF
once - TRBJ2-5 TRBV21-1 TGTGCCAGCAGCCCCGGAGGGGGGCGCCAAGAGACCCAGTACTTC CASSPGGGRQETQYF
few - TRBJ2-5 TRBV2 TGTGCCAGCAGTGAAGTGGAGCAAGAGACCCAGTACTTC CASSEVEQETQYF
once - TRBJ2-5 TRBV18 TGTGCCAGCTCACCGAATTACCAAGAGACCCAGTACTTC CASSPNYQETQYF
- TRBD2 TRBJ2-3 TRBV9 TGTGCCAGCAGCCCCCCTGGCGGGAGGGCCAGGGATACGCAGTATTTT CASSPPGGRARDTQYF
- - TRBJ2-5 TRBV5-1 TGCGCCAGCAGCGCGAAAACAGGTACCCGGGAGACCCAGTACTTC CASSAKTGTRETQYF
- TRBD2 TRBJ2-7 TRBV13 TGTGCCAGCAGCTTAGGTTGGCGGGAGGCCTACGAGCAGTACTTC CASSLGWREAYEQYF
- - TRBJ1-5 TRBV7-2 TGTGCCAGCAGCTTAGATATAGTCTCGCCCCAGCATTTT CASSLDIVSPQHF
- - TRBJ2-7 TRBV6-6 TGTGCCAGCAGCCCCTGGTCGCTCGGGGGACCCTACGAGCAGTACTTC CASSPWSLGGPYEQYF
- TRBD2 TRBJ2-1 TRBV11-3 TGTGCCAGCAGCTTAGCGGGAGGTGAAGGTGAGCAGTTCTTC CASSLAGGEGEQFF
- TRBD1 TRBJ2-5 TRBV5-1 TGCGCCAGCAGCTTGGCGTCAGGGGGCCGAGAGACCCAGTACTTC CASSLASGGRETQYF
- - TRBJ1-5 TRBV6-1 TGTGCCAGCACCACAAGTATCAGCAATCAGCCCCAGCATTTT CASTTSISNQPQHF
- TRBD2 TRBJ2-3 TRBV4-2 TGTGCCAGCAGCCCCCGGGGCGGGACTAGCGGGGTTAGCACAGATACGCAGTATTTT CASSPRGGTSGVSTDTQYF
- - TRBJ1-4 TRBV5-1 TGCGCCAGCACCCCCGACAGCGCAGCTAATGAAAAACTGTTTTTT CASTPDSAANEKLFF
once TRBD1 TRBJ2-5 TRBV6-5 TGTGCCAGCAGTTACGGACAGGGGTTGGAGACCCAGTACTTC CASSYGQGLETQYF
- - TRBJ2-2 TRBV4-1 TGCGCCAGCAGCCAGGCGGGACCCCCCGGGGAGCTGTTTTTT CASSQAGPPGELFF
few TRBD1 TRBJ2-7 TRBV2 TGTGCCAGCAGTGGCGGACAGGGGATCTACGAGCAGTACTTC CASSGGQGIYEQYF
- TRBD2 TRBJ2-5 TRBV18 TGTGCCAGCTCACCGGGACTAGCGCTGGAGACCCAGTACTTC CASSPGLALETQYF
- TRBD1 TRBJ2-2 TRBV5-1 TGCGCCAGCAGCAAAGGGACAGGGGTTACCGGGGAGCTGTTTTTT CASSKGTGVTGELFF
- - TRBJ2-5 TRBV2 TGTGCCAGCAGTGAACGAGGGCAAGAGACCCAGTACTTC CASSERGQETQYF
- - TRBJ2-7 TRBV4-2 TGTGCCAGCAGCCCTGCCTCCGGACAGAGCTCCTACGAGCAGTACTTC CASSPASGQSSYEQYF
- TRBD2 TRBJ2-7 TRBV7-8 TGTGCCAGCAGCTTAAGGGCTAGCGGGAATTTTGAGCAGTACTTC CASSLRASGNFEQYF
- TRBD2 TRBJ2-2 TRBV5-1 TGCGCCAGCAGCCTGAGACTAGCGGGAGCGACCGGGGAGCTGTTTTTT CASSLRLAGATGELFF
- - TRBJ1-1 TRBV6-1 TGTGCCACGTTTAGGGGCACTGAAGCTTTCTTT CATFRGTEAFF
- - TRBJ2-5 TRBV7-2 TGTGCCAGCAGCTTAAGAAGGAACCAAGAGACCCAGTACTTC CASSLRRNQETQYF
few - TRBJ2-7 TRBV27 TGTGCCAGCAGTTTCCCAGGGGCGTACGAGCAGTACTTC CASSFPGAYEQYF
few - TRBJ2-2 TRBV30 TGTGCCTGGAGTGACTACACCGGGGAGCTGTTTTTT CAWSDYTGELFF
- - TRBJ1-2 TRBV28 TGTGCCAGCAGTTTGGGACTGGCTTATGGCTACACCTTC CASSLGLAYGYTF
- TRBD2 TRBJ2-1 TRBV7-2 TGTGCCAGCAGACTGGGGTCTAGCGGCTCTCTCGTCGGGCAGTTCTTC CASRLGSSGSLVGQFF
- TRBD1 TRBJ2-7 TRBV6-6 TGTGCCAGCAGATCCGGGACAGGGGGCTACGAGCAGTACTTC CASRSGTGGYEQYF
- - TRBJ2-3 TRBV18 TGTGCCAGCTCACCACGGGAACAAGATACGCAGTATTTT CASSPREQDTQYF
- - TRBJ1-1 TRBV18 TGTGCCAGCTCACCAATGGGGGCTGGGAACACTGAAGCTTTCTTT CASSPMGAGNTEAFF
- TRBD2 TRBJ2-7 TRBV15 TGTGCCACCAGCGGTACTAGCGGGAGTCGGGAGGAGCAGTACTTC CATSGTSGSREEQYF
- - TRBJ2-1 TRBV5-6 TGTGCCAGCAGGCAGGGAAGGATTGGAGAGCAGTTCTTC CASRQGRIGEQFF
- - TRBJ1-3 TRBV5-5 TGTGCCAGCAGAGTAAGATCGGACTCTGGAAACACCATATATTTT CASRVRSDSGNTIYF
- - TRBJ2-1 TRBV18 TGTGCCAGCTCACAGGGGTTCGCCTACAATGAGCAGTTCTTC CASSQGFAYNEQFF
- - TRBJ2-7 TRBV6-5 TGTGCCAGCAGGGGGTCCGGCGGCTACGAGCAGTACTTC CASRGSGGYEQYF
- TRBD1 TRBJ2-7 TRBV11-2 TGTGCCAGCAGCTATCAACCGGGACAGGGGTCCCACGAGCAGTACTTC CASSYQPGQGSHEQYF
- - TRBJ2-1 TRBV7-8 TGTGCCAGCAGCTCTCCGGGACACCCCCTTCTCTTC CASSSPGHPLLF
- - TRBJ2-3 TRBV19 TGTGCCAGTAGTATGAGGAAAACCACAGATACGCAGTATTTT CASSMRKTTDTQYF
few TRBD1 TRBJ1-1 TRBV27 TGTGCCAGCAGTCCCCTCAGGACAGGCCTGAACACTGAAGCTTTCTTT CASSPLRTGLNTEAFF
- TRBD1 TRBJ1-1 TRBV6-5 TGTGCCAGTAGACAGGGGGCCGTCACTGAAGCTTTCTTT CASRQGAVTEAFF
- TRBD1 TRBJ2-7 TRBV10-3 TGTGCCATCAGTCCGACAGGGAGCTCCTACGAGCAGTACTTC CAISPTGSSYEQYF
few - TRBJ2-2 TRBV10-2 TGCGCCAGCAGTGGTACCCAGGTCGGGGAGCTGTTTTTT CASSGTQVGELFF
once - TRBJ2-3 TRBV20-1 TGCAGTGCCGCCCCAAAGGATACGCAGTATTTT CSAAPKDTQYF
- TRBD2 TRBJ2-7 TRBV7-8 TGTGCCAGCAGCTTAGGTAGAATAGCGGGAGACTACGAGCAGTACTTC CASSLGRIAGDYEQYF
- TRBD1 TRBJ1-5 TRBV19 TGTGCCAGTAGTATAGCGGCAGGGGGCGGACAGCCCCAGCATTTT CASSIAAGGGQPQHF
- TRBD2 TRBJ2-1 TRBV5-1 TGCGCCAGCAGCGTAGCGGGACTAGATCTCTACAATGAGCAGTTCTTC CASSVAGLDLYNEQFF
- - TRBJ2-3 TRBV5-1 TGCGCCAGCAGCTTAGAAGGCCGGGGTCCAGATACGCAGTATTTT CASSLEGRGPDTQYF